The 20 T cell receptor beta chains presented below share a single source sample, sequenced in a study of Ad26.COV2.S vaccination and SARS-CoV-2 variants. Generated by immunoSEQ multiplex PCR, the TCRdb table keeps only in-frame clones and is missing some. The sample consists of fewer than 400,000 clones, approximately 90% of them appearing once. Noted treatment: roughly 18 received Ad26.COV2.S at low or high dose, single or two shots; about 5 received placebo; per-sample allocation not given. Day 63 after the first injection of vaccine or placebo was the sampling time. The material was peripheral blood, obtained in a trial of Ad26.COV2.S vaccine versus placebo. The receptors derive from a person aged 18-65 years who received the Ad26.COV2.S COVID-19 vaccine or a placebo.

The DNA of the CDR3 is TGCGCCAGCAGCAGCTTGGGGCTGTCAGGGGAGGGTACGCAGTATTTT. It translates to CASSSLGLSGEGTQYF. V usage is TRBV5-1 and J usage is TRBJ2-3, with D maybe TRBD2 (7 bases). Germline V gene data show CDR1 as SGHRS and CDR2 as YFSETQ. V lost 4 bases, J lost 8 bases, and 23 bases lay in between. The CDR3 has 16 residues.

V usage is TRBV28 and J usage is TRBJ2-2, with a possible D match to TRBD2 (6 bases). This CDR3 is built from 16 residues. Trimming took off 5 bases at V and 1 base at J, with 14 bases between the two ends. In germline, CDR1 is MDHEN, CDR2 SYDVKM. CDR3 nucleotides: TGTGCCAGCAGTGTAGGGGTAGCGGAGAACACCGGGGAGCTGTTTTTT. Encoded protein: CASSVGVAENTGELFF.

The V and J genes are TRBV29-1 and TRBJ1-2; D is ambiguous. Per the germline V gene, CDR1 is SQVTM and CDR2 is ANQGSEA. Trimming took off 6 bases at V and 0 bases at J, with 11 bases between the two ends. The CDR3 extends over 13 amino acids. In DNA form, the CDR3 reads TGCAGCGTGAGGCAGTTAGCTAACTATGGCTACACCTTC. This gives the protein CSVRQLANYGYTF.

This chain links TRBV2 with TRBJ1-1; D call uncertain. V lost 5 bases, J lost 0 bases, and 10 bases lay in between. This CDR3 comprises 14 residues. Germline lookup yields CDR1 SNHLY and CDR2 FYNNEI. CDR3 residues: CASSTGRLNTEAFF. CDR3 in DNA: TGTGCCAGCAGTACGGGCCGATTGAACACTGAAGCTTTCTTT.

The rearrangement links TRBV5-1 to TRBJ2-7; 9 nucleotides match TRBD1. The CDR3 has 14 amino acids. Looked up from germline, CDR1 is SGHRS and CDR2 is YFSETQ. J gave up 4 bases and V 4 bases, and 6 bases lay outside the gene matches. CDR3 amino acids: CASSPGQGVYEQYF. The CDR3 nucleotides read TGCGCCAGCAGCCCGGGACAGGGAGTGTACGAGCAGTACTTC.

The rearrangement uses TRBV3-1 (or the pseudogene TRBV3-2) and TRBJ1-2, with 8 nucleotides matching TRBD1. Germline loops: CDR1 LGHDT, CDR2 YNNKEL (reference sequence). Losses at the gene ends were 4 bases for V and 8 bases for J; bases not matched to a gene: 6. CDR3 length equals 13 residues. For the CDR3, the DNA is TGTGCCAGCAGCCCTCAGGGGGCTCTCGGCTACACCTTC. This sequence encodes CASSPQGALGYTF.

The chain joins TRBV7-2 to TRBJ2-7; D call uncertain. V was trimmed by 2 bases and J by 5 bases, leaving 4 bases between them. This CDR3 contains 11 residues. From germline, CDR1 is SGHTA and CDR2 FQGNSA. The CDR3 loop reads CASSLTHEQYF. The DNA of the CDR3 is TGTGCCAGCAGCTTAACCCACGAGCAGTACTTC. Full variable domain (remainder filled in from reference TRBV7-2 and TRBJ2-7): GAGVSQSPSNKVTEKGKDVELRCDPISGHTALYWYRQSLGQGLEFLIYFQGNSAPDKSGLPSDRFSAERTGGSVSTLTIQRTQQEDSAVYLCASSLTHEQYFGPGTRLTVT.

The chain carries TRBV4-2 and TRBJ2-3; D gene uncertain. The V gene's germline CDR1 is LGHNA and CDR2 YNFKEQ. The CDR3 contains 15 residues. V shed 0 bases and J shed 3 bases, with 10 bases lying between them. DNA for the CDR3: TGTGCCAGCAGCCAAGATACGAGTGGGACAGATACGCAGTATTTT. As protein: CASSQDTSGTDTQYF.

This sequence joins TRBV6-5 and TRBJ1-4, with 7 positions matching TRBD1. The CDR3 has 14 residues. The ends lost 5 bases at V and 5 bases at J; junction bases unmatched: 5. Per the germline V gene, CDR1 is MNHEY and CDR2 is SVGAGI. CDR3 nucleotides: TGTGCCAGCAGTCGGATGGGACAGAATGAAAAACTGTTTTTT. This codes for CASSRMGQNEKLFF.

The chain uses TRBV9 and TRBJ2-3; D is unresolved. This CDR3 has 12 residues. Germline V gives CDR1 SGDLS, CDR2 YYNGEE. With 3 bases removed from V and 5 bases from J, the gap between germline ends came to 7 bases. CDR3 DNA sequence: TGTGCCAGCAGCGCTAGAGTAGATACGCAGTATTTT. It translates to CASSARVDTQYF.

A word on this clone: In the same sample, other DNA sequences code for this CDR3. This chain connects TRBV19 to TRBJ2-3, with 7 bases fitting TRBD2. The ends lost 3 bases at V and 4 bases at J; junction bases unmatched: 4. The CDR3 sequence is 14 residues long. CDR1 and CDR2 (germline): LNHDA, SQIVND (reference sequence). As DNA, the CDR3 is TGTGCCAGTAGTATCGGACGGGAGGCAGATACGCAGTATTTT. Its translation is CASSIGREADTQYF.

The genes are TRBV10-3 and TRBJ2-7; no clear D. The CDR3 is 15 residues long. Looked up from germline, CDR1 is ENHRY and CDR2 is SYGVKD. Trimming removed 0 bases at V and 6 bases at J, with 15 bases between. In DNA, the CDR3 is TGTGCCATCAGTGAGTCGACGAGGTTGGGCCTCGAGCAGTACTTC. Amino acids: CAISESTRLGLEQYF.

This chain links TRBV4-2 with TRBJ2-5, with TRBD2 matching over 13 bases. Looked up from germline, CDR1 is LGHNA and CDR2 is YNFKEQ. The CDR3 consists of 16 residues. The V gene end was trimmed by 3 bases and the J gene end by 2 bases; junction bases not matched to a gene: 3. In DNA, the CDR3 is TGTGCCAGCAGCCAGGGGACTAGCGGGACACAAGAGACCCAGTACTTC. Its protein is CASSQGTSGTQETQYF.

This clone was seen a single time. The gene calls are TRBV7-9 and TRBJ2-1; 10 nucleotides line up with TRBD2. The CDR3 has 15 residues. V shed 4 bases, J shed 3 bases, and the junction held 3 bases outside the gene matches. Germline CDR1 reads SEHNR; CDR2 reads FQNEAQ (reference sequence). CDR3 sequence: CASSSGLADYNEQFF. The CDR3 DNA follows: TGTGCCAGCAGCTCTGGACTAGCGGACTACAATGAGCAGTTCTTC.

Details on this clone: Within the sample, other DNA sequences also encode this same CDR3. The chain couples TRBV27 to TRBJ2-1; 7 bases map to TRBD2. In germline, CDR1 is MNHEY, CDR2 SMNVEV (reference sequence). V was pared by 0 bases and J by 4 bases, with 3 bases of the junction left unmatched. The CDR3 is made up of 15 amino acids. The CDR3 DNA follows: TGTGCCAGCAGTTTATCGGGGGAGGGGTACAATGAGCAGTTCTTC. Translating it yields CASSLSGEGYNEQFF.

The chain has TRBV6-2 or TRBV6-3 and TRBJ2-7; 12 bases line up with TRBD2. The germline V gene encodes CDR1 MNHEY and CDR2 SVGEGT. The V and J ends lost 6 bases and 4 bases, in that order; junction bases with no gene match: 4. CDR3 length equals 14 residues. The DNA for the CDR3 is TGTGCCAGCAGCCCCGGGACTAGCGGGTACGAGCAGTACTTC. This sequence encodes CASSPGTSGYEQYF.

The genes are TRBV5-6 and TRBJ1-3; 8 nucleotides match TRBD1. V lost 2 bases, J lost 3 bases, and 1 base stayed unmatched. The germline V gene has CDR1 SGHDT and CDR2 YYEEEE. The CDR3 is 14 amino acids. The CDR3 is CASSFTGGGNTIYF. The CDR3 coding sequence is TGTGCCAGCAGCTTTACAGGGGGTGGAAACACCATATATTTT. The variable domain in full, completed from reference TRBV5-6 and TRBJ1-3, reads DAGVTQSPTHLIKTRGQQVTLRCSPKSGHDTVSWYQQALGQGPQFIFQYYEEEERQRGNFPDRFSGHQFPNYSSELNVNALLLGDSALYLCASSFTGGGNTIYFGEGSWLTVV.

The chain has TRBV5-1 and TRBJ2-5; 7 nucleotides agree with TRBD2. Germline trimming cut 4 bases from V and 2 bases from J; bases unmatched to any gene: 2. This CDR3 is built from 13 residues. Germline-derived CDR1 and CDR2 are SGHRS and YFSETQ. This chain's CDR3 is CASSAGLQETQYF. CDR3 nucleotide sequence: TGCGCCAGCAGCGCGGGACTACAAGAGACCCAGTACTTC.

J is TRBJ2-1 and V is TRBV3-1 (or the pseudogene TRBV3-2); D is unclear. Per germline, CDR1 LGHDT and CDR2 YNNKEL (reference sequence). This CDR3 is built from 15 residues. With 4 bases removed from V and 0 bases from J, the gap between germline ends came to 10 bases. CDR3 sequence: CASSRPRGSYNEQFF. The DNA for the CDR3 is TGTGCCAGCAGCCGACCCCGAGGCTCCTACAATGAGCAGTTCTTC.

The V call is TRBV4-1, the J call TRBJ2-7; perhaps TRBD1 as D (6 bases). Deletions cut 2 bases from V and 2 bases from J, with 13 bases between. Per germline, CDR1 MGHRA and CDR2 YSYEKL. The CDR3 covers 15 residues. CDR3 nucleotides: TGCGCCAGCAGCCAACAGGACAGCCGCCCCTACGAGCAGTACTTC. Its translation: CASSQQDSRPYEQYF.